This entry features one T cell receptor beta chain sequence. Its target is not known. This specimen belongs to a study of cytotoxic CD8 clonotypes in ibrutinib-treated CLL. Method: immunoSEQ multiplex PCR; TCRdb's copy keeps in-frame clones and lacks some. The repertoire has about 76,000 clones, around four fifths of them found once; the top ten carry 35% to 45%. Whole-study results and caveats: Rare overall, public clonotypes shrank or held steady under therapy.

Germline-derived CDR1 and CDR2 are SGHRS and YFSETQ. V gave up 3 bases and J gave up 10 bases; unmatched junction bases: 10. The CDR3 covers 14 residues. The chain uses TRBV5-1 and TRBJ2-1; 7 bases are shared with TRBD2. The input for sequencing was PBMCs, taken after 24 months of ibrutinib treatment. The receptor was isolated from a human donor with chronic lymphocytic leukemia. CDR3 residues: CASSSLVQGGEQFF. In DNA, the CDR3 is TGCGCCAGCAGCTCCTTGGTCCAGGGAGGGGAGCAGTTCTTC.